This is a list of T cell receptor beta chains from one sample in a study of cytomegalovirus exposure and HLA in healthy donors. Profiled with immunoSEQ multiplex PCR; TCRdb holds only in-frame clones, not every one. The profile shows around 95,000 clones, around 74% of them singletons. Sequencing was done on a sample of PBMCs. The receptor source for this set is a male donor in good health and CMV-seronegative. CDR3s include the opening cysteine and the closing phenylalanine or tryptophan. A D gene is named only where the DNA matches it firmly. Clone size is not always given. Where it is, it says once, few, many or a class for expanded clones.

V	J	size	length	D	DNA	CDR3
TRBV7-2	TRBJ2-2	once	15	NA	TGTGCCAGCAGCTTAGGACTAGCGAACACCGGGGAGCTGTTTTTT	CASSLGLANTGELFF
TRBV5-1	TRBJ1-1	few	14	NA	TGCGCCAGCAGCTTGGCTACAGGGAACACTGAAGCTTTCTTT	CASSLATGNTEAFF
TRBV6-5	TRBJ2-7	few	15	NA	TGTGCCAGCAGCCAACAAGGGACATTTTCCTACGAGCAGTACTTC	CASSQQGTFSYEQYF
TRBV6-6	TRBJ2-7	once	14	NA	TGTGCCAGCAGACTTGCGGGGAGGTTCCACGAGCAGTACTTC	CASRLAGRFHEQYF
TRBV19	TRBJ1-2	NA	14	TRBD1	TGTGCCAGTCAACGTACCGGGGACAGCTATGGCTACACCTTC	CASQRTGDSYGYTF
TRBV25-1	TRBJ2-1	once	15	NA	TGTGCCAGCAGGCCGGGTCAGAAGGAACACAATGAGCAGTTCTTC	CASRPGQKEHNEQFF
TRBV30	TRBJ2-7	NA	17	TRBD2	TGTGCCTGGAGTACCCCTGAGTGGGCGGGAGCTTCCTACGAGCAGTACTTC	CAWSTPEWAGASYEQYF
TRBV7-9	TRBJ2-1	NA	14	NA	TGTGCCAGCGCCACAGGAAACTCCTACAATGAGCAGTTCTTC	CASATGNSYNEQFF
TRBV5-1	TRBJ2-7	NA	15	TRBD2	TGCGCCAGCAGCACAGCGGGACGCGACTCCTACGAGCAGTACTTC	CASSTAGRDSYEQYF
TRBV6-5	TRBJ2-7	NA	16	TRBD2	TGTGCCAGCAGTTCCCCCTCGACTAGCGGAAAACCTGGGCAGTACTTC	CASSSPSTSGKPGQYF
TRBV7-3	TRBJ2-1	NA	17	TRBD2	TGTGCCAGCAGCTTACGACCGGGACTAGGAGGCTACAATGAGCAGTTCTTC	CASSLRPGLGGYNEQFF
TRBV28	TRBJ1-4	NA	14	NA	TGTGCCAGCACCCCTCCGGGGGAGTGGGAAAAACTGTTTTTT	CASTPPGEWEKLFF
TRBV6-1	TRBJ2-2	NA	14	NA	TGTGCCAGCAGTGAAATAACTAACACCGGGGAGCTGTTTTTT	CASSEITNTGELFF
TRBV5-1	TRBJ2-3	NA	13	NA	TGCGCCAGCCGAGCGAGAGACACAGATACGCAGTATTTT	CASRARDTDTQYF
TRBV5-3	TRBJ1-2	NA	19	NA	TGTGCCAGAAGCTTCAATTTTCAATTGGTCCAGTGGACTTACTATGGCTACACCTTC	CARSFNFQLVQWTYYGYTF
TRBV28	TRBJ2-7	NA	15	TRBD2	TGTGCCAGCAGTTTAGTTGGAGCGGGAGAATACGAGCAGTACTTC	CASSLVGAGEYEQYF
TRBV18	TRBJ2-3	NA	15	TRBD2	TGTGCCAGCTCACCACTAGCGGGAGTCCCAGATACGCAGTATTTT	CASSPLAGVPDTQYF
TRBV14	TRBJ2-7	few	15	NA	TGTGCCAGCAGCCAACTCCTTGGGGGGACCTACGAGCAGTACTTC	CASSQLLGGTYEQYF
TRBV5-1	TRBJ1-1	NA	15	NA	TGCGCCAGCAGCACGTACCGGGAAATGAACACTGAAGCTTTCTTT	CASSTYREMNTEAFF
TRBV25-1	TRBJ1-2	NA	11	NA	TGTGCCAGCACTGACAGTTTAGGCTACACCTTC	CASTDSLGYTF
TRBV6-1	TRBJ2-6	NA	15	NA	TGTGCCAGCAGTGAAGCGAGCTCTGGGGCCAACGTCCTGACTTTC	CASSEASSGANVLTF
TRBV5-1	TRBJ1-1	NA	15	NA	TGCGCCAGCAGCGATACGGGGAAGATGAACACTGAAGCTTTCTTT	CASSDTGKMNTEAFF
TRBV7-9	TRBJ2-1	once	12	NA	TGTGCCAGCAGCTTACCTGCCCTCGGTTGGTTCTTC	CASSLPALGWFF
TRBV7-9	TRBJ2-1	NA	14	TRBD2	TGTGCCAGCAGCCTCGGACTAGCGGACAATGAGCAGTTCTTC	CASSLGLADNEQFF
TRBV5-1	TRBJ2-2	NA	12	NA	TGCGCCAGCAGCCGGGGAACCGGGGAGCTGTTTTTT	CASSRGTGELFF
TRBV7-2	TRBJ2-5	NA	14	TRBD2	TGTGCCAGCAGCTTAAGCGGGAGAGGAAAGACCCAGTACTTC	CASSLSGRGKTQYF
TRBV29-1	TRBJ1-2	NA	14	TRBD1	TGCAGCGTTGTTTGGGACAGACGTAATTATGGCTACACCTTC	CSVVWDRRNYGYTF
TRBV27	TRBJ1-1	once	13	NA	TGTGCCAGCAGCCCGAGTTTGTTCACTGAAGCTTTCTTT	CASSPSLFTEAFF
TRBV10-3	TRBJ2-7	once	18	TRBD2	TGTGCCATCAGTGAGTCACCTCTAGCGGAGGGGAGCTCCTACGAGCAGTACTTC	CAISESPLAEGSSYEQYF
TRBV5-1	TRBJ2-3	NA	15	TRBD2	TGCGCCAGCAGCTTGGGACTAGCGGACACAGATACGCAGTATTTT	CASSLGLADTDTQYF
TRBV28	TRBJ2-3	NA	17	TRBD2	TGTGCCAGCAGTTTAAGGTGGCTAGCGGATAGCACAGATACGCAGTATTTT	CASSLRWLADSTDTQYF
TRBV5-1	TRBJ1-2	NA	17	TRBD1	TGCGCCAGCGGGGAAGGGGACAGATTAAGATATAACTATGGCTACACCTTC	CASGEGDRLRYNYGYTF
TRBV5-6	TRBJ2-7	NA	18	TRBD2	TGTGCCAGCAGCTATGGACTAGCGGGAGGGCCATCAAACTACGAGCAGTACTTC	CASSYGLAGGPSNYEQYF
TRBV2	TRBJ2-2	medium-sized	14	NA	TGTGCCAGCAGTGAAGTCCCCGACAGATATGAGCTGTTTTTT	CASSEVPDRYELFF
TRBV7-3	TRBJ2-3	NA	16	TRBD2	TGTGCCAGCAGCTTAAGCGGCGGGAGATCGACAGATACGCAGTATTTT	CASSLSGGRSTDTQYF